This is a list of T cell receptor beta chains from one sample in a study of PD-1 blockade in classical Hodgkin lymphoma. Some clones are missing from TCRdb's copy, which holds only in-frame ones; the method was immunoSEQ multiplex PCR. Seen here are roughly 97,000 clones, over 80% observed once, and the top ten hold 9.5% to 15%. Sequenced material: peripheral blood mononuclear cells (PBMCs), taken at baseline. The source of these receptors is a human donor with classical Hodgkin lymphoma. CDR3s include the opening cysteine and the closing phenylalanine or tryptophan. Fields, in order: clone size, V gene, J gene, D gene, CDR3 DNA, CDR3 protein. The D gene is left open where the match is weak. Rows may omit the clone size; those that give it use once, few, many or a size class.

-	TRBV7-2	TRBJ1-4	TRBD1	TGTGCCAGCAGTCCCCGGACAGGGGGAGCGGAAAAACTGTTTTTT	CASSPRTGGAEKLFF
-	TRBV5-6	TRBJ2-1	-	TGTGCCAGCAGCTTGGTGGGGCCTAAAACCGATGAGCAGTTCTTC	CASSLVGPKTDEQFF
-	TRBV28	TRBJ1-4	TRBD1	TGTGCGAGCAGGACAGGGCCCGAAAAACTGTTTTTT	CASRTGPEKLFF
-	TRBV19	TRBJ2-1	TRBD2	TGTGCCAGTAGTAAGAGCGGGGGGGCCCGCAAGTTCTTC	CASSKSGGARKFF
-	TRBV27	TRBJ2-3	TRBD1	TGTGCCAGCAGTCTATCGCGCGCCGGGACAGGGGGTTTGGATACGCAGTATTTT	CASSLSRAGTGGLDTQYF
-	TRBV20-1	TRBJ2-1	-	TGCAGTGCGTCAAGGGTAGAACAGTTCTTC	CSASRVEQFF
-	TRBV5-1	TRBJ2-1	TRBD1	TGCGCCAGCAGCTTGAGGTCAGGGGGCGGTGAGCAGTTCTTC	CASSLRSGGGEQFF
-	TRBV29-1	TRBJ2-3	-	TGCAGCGTTGGGGGCTCTCTCACAGATACGCAGTATTTT	CSVGGSLTDTQYF
-	TRBV7-8	TRBJ2-1	-	TGTGCCAGCGGAACCGGGGGAAGCTCCTACAATGAGCAGTTCTTC	CASGTGGSSYNEQFF
-	TRBV5-5	TRBJ2-3	-	TGTGCCAGCAGCTTGGCAGCGACTAGAGGGGCGGCAGATACGCAGTATTTT	CASSLAATRGAADTQYF
-	TRBV13	TRBJ1-2	-	TGTGCCAGCAGCGCCTCGCTCCTGGTGGGCTATGGCTACACCTTC	CASSASLLVGYGYTF
-	TRBV10-1	TRBJ2-1	TRBD2	TGCGCCAGCAGTCCGGGGGGACGGAGGAGCTCCTACAATGAGCAGTTCTTC	CASSPGGRRSSYNEQFF
once	TRBV18	TRBJ1-2	-	TGTGCCAGCTCACCAAGTGATTCGATTTATGGCTACACCTTC	CASSPSDSIYGYTF
many	TRBV28	TRBJ1-1	TRBD1	TGTGCCAGCAGCCTCACAGGGGGCGGCACTGAAGCTTTCTTT	CASSLTGGGTEAFF
-	TRBV2	TRBJ2-1	TRBD2	TGTGCCAGCTCTCGACTAGCAGAAGAGTTCTTC	CASSRLAEEFF
once	TRBV29-1	TRBJ1-2	-	TGCAGCGTTGAGGGAGGGTGGGGAAACTATGGCTACACCTTC	CSVEGGWGNYGYTF
-	TRBV29-1	TRBJ2-7	-	TGCAGCGTTGGAGAGCAGACCTACGAGCAGTACTTC	CSVGEQTYEQYF
-	TRBV6-1	TRBJ2-2	-	TGTGCCATCAGTGAGCTGGCCGGGGCGGCCGGGGAGCTGTTTTTT	CAISELAGAAGELFF
-	TRBV5-1	TRBJ2-7	TRBD1	TGCGCCAGCAGCTTACAGGGGCCAAGCTCCTACGAGCAGTACTTC	CASSLQGPSSYEQYF
few	TRBV7-2	TRBJ2-2	TRBD2	TGTGCCAGCAGCTTACTAGCGGGAGCTGGGGAGCTGTTTTTT	CASSLLAGAGELFF
few	TRBV30	TRBJ2-2	-	TGTGCCTGGACCCGACAGTCGAACACCGGGGAGCTGTTTTTT	CAWTRQSNTGELFF